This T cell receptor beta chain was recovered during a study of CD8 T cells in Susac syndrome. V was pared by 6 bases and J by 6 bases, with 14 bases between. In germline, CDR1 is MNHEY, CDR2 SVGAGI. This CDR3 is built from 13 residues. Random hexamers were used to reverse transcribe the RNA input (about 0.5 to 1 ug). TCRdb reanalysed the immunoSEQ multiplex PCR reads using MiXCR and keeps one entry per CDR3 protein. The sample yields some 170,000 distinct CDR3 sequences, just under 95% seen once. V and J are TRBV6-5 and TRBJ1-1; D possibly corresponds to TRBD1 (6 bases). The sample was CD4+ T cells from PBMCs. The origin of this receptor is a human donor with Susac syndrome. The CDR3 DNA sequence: TGTGCCAGCAGCATTAGGGGGAGGTCTGAAGCTTTCTTT. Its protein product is CASSIRGRSEAFF.